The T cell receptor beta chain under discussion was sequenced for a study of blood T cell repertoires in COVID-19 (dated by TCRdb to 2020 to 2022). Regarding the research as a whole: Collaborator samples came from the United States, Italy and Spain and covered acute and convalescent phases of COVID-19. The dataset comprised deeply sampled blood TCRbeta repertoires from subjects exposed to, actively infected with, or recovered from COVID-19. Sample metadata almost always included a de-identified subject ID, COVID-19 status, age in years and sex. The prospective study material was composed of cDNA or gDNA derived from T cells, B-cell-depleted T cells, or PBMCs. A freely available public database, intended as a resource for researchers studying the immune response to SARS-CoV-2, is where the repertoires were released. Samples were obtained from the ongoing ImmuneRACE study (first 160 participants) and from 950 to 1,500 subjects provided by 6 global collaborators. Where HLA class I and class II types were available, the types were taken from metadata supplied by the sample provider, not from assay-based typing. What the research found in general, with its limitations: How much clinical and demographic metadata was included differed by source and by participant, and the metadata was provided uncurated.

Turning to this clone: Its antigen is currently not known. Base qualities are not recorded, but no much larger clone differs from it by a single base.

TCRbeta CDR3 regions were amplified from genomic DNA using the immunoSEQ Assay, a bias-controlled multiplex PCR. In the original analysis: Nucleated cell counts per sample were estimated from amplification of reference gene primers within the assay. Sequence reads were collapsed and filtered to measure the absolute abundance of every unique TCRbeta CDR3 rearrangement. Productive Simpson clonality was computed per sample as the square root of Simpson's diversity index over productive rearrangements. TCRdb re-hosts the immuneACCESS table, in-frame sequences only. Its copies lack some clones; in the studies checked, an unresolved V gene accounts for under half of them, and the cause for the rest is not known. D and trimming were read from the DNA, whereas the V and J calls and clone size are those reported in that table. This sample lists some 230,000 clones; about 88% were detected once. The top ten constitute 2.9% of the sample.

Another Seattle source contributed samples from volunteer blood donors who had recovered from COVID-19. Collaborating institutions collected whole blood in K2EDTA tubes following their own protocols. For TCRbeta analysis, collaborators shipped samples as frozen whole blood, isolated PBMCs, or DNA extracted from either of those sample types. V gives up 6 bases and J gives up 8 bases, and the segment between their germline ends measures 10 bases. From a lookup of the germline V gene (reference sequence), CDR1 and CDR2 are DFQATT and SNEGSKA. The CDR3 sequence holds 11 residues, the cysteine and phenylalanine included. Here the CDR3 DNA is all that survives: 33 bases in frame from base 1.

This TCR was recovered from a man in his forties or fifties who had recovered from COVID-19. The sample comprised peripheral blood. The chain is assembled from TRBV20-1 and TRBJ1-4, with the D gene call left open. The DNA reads TGCAGTGCGCCCAAACGGGAAAAACTGTTTTTT. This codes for CSAPKREKLFF.